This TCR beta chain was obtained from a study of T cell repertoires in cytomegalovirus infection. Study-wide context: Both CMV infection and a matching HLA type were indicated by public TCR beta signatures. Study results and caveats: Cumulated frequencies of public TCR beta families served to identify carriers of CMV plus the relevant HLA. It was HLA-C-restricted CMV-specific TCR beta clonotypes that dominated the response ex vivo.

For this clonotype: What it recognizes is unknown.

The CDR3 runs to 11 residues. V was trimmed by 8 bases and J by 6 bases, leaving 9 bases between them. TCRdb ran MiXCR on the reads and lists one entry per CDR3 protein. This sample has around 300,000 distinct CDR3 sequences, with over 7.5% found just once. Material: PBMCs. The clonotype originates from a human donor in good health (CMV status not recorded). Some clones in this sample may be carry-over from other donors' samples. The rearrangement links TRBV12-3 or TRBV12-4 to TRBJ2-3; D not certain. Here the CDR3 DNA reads TGTGCCAGCTCCCGACGGGATACGCAGTATTTT. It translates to CASSRRDTQYF.